Here is one T cell receptor beta chain with its context. Its cognate antigen is unknown. Treatment given: roughly ten-day PBMC culture with coronavirus spike peptide pools or control peptides (ViraFEST assay). Expanded clonotypes were found by TCR sequencing after peptide-pool stimulation (ViraFEST). This sample was included in a study of vaccination and CD4 T cells after COVID-19. Study details: Each of the control cultures got a CEFX pool, an HIV-1 Nef pool, or no peptide.

An Oncomine TCR Beta short-read assay was used to sequence the DNA from cultured CD4+ T cells. Investigators obtained genomic DNA by extraction from cultured CD4+ T cells. TCRdb passed the PCR reads through MiXCR, listing each CDR3 protein once. Among roughly 25,000 distinct CDR3 sequences listed, approximately 59% were seen once. The CDR3 is 12 residues long. Germline assignment: CDR1 ENHRY and CDR2 SYGVKD. Germline trimming cut 11 bases from V and 4 bases from J; bases unmatched to any gene: 7. The sequence was obtained from a human donor who had recovered from COVID-19. Sample: CD4+ T cells from blood, cultured in vitro. This chain uses TRBV10-3 with TRBJ2-5, with 7 bases matching TRBD2. The CDR3 region is CAWGGVPETQYF. CDR3 in DNA: TGTGCCTGGGGGGGGGTACCAGAGACCCAGTACTTC.